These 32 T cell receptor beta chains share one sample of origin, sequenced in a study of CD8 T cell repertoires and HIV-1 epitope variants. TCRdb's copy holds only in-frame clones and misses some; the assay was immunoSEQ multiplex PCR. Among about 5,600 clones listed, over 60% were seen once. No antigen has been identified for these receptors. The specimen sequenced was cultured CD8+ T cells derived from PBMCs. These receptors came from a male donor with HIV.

The CDR3 bases are TGTGCCAGCAGTTTAAGGGCCAGGGAGGACGAGCAGTACTTC. Translated, it gives CASSLRAREDEQYF. The gene calls are TRBV6-5 and TRBJ2-7; TRBD2 is a possible D gene (6 bases). The V gene's germline CDR1 is MNHEY and CDR2 SVGAGI. This CDR3 is 14 amino acids long. V lost 4 bases, J lost 5 bases, and 15 bases lay in between.

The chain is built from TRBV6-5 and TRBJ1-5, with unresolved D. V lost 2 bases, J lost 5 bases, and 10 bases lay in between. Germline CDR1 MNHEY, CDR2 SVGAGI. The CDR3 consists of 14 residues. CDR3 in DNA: TGTGCCAGCAGTTACACCGTAACTGATCAGCCCCAGCATTTT. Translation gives CASSYTVTDQPQHF.

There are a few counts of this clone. CDR3 amino acids: CASSESPPVYNEQFF. CDR3 sequence (DNA): TGTGCCAGCAGCGAATCCCCCCCAGTCTACAATGAGCAGTTCTTC. The V call is TRBV6-1, the J call TRBJ2-1, with unresolved D. Trimming removed 6 bases from V and 3 bases from J, with 15 bases in between. The CDR3 covers 15 residues. Germline assignment: CDR1 MNHNS and CDR2 SASEGT.

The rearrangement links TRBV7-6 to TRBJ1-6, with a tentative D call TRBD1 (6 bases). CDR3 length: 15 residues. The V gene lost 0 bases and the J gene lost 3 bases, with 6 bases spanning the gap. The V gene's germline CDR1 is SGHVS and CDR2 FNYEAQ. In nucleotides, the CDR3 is TGTGCCAGCAGCTTAGCACAGGGCTATAATTCACCCCTCCACTTT. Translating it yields CASSLAQGYNSPLHF.

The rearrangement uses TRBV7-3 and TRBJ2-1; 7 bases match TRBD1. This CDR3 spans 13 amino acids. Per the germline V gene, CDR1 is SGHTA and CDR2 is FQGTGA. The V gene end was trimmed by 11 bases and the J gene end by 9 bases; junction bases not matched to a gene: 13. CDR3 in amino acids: CASRQGATIEQFF. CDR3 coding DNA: TGTGCCTCCAGACAGGGAGCCACAATTGAGCAGTTCTTC.

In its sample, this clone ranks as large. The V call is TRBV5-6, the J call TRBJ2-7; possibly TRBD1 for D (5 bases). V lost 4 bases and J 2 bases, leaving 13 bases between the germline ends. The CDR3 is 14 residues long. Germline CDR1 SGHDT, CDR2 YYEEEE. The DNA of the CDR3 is TGTGCCAGCAGCGACTCGACAGTTACCTACGAGCAGTACTTC. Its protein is CASSDSTVTYEQYF.

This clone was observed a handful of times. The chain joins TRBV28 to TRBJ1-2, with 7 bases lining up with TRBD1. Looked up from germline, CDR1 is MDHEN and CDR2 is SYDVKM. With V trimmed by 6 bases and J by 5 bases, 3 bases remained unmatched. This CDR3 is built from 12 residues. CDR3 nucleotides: TGTGCCAGCAGGCAGGGGGGGTATGGCTACACCTTC. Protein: CASRQGGYGYTF.

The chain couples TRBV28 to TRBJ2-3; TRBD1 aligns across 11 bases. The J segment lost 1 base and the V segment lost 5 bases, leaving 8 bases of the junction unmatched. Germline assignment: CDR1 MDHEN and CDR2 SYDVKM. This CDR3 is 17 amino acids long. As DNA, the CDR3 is TGTGCCAGCAGTCCACGGACAGGGGGCTACGGCACAGATACGCAGTATTTT. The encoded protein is CASSPRTGGYGTDTQYF.

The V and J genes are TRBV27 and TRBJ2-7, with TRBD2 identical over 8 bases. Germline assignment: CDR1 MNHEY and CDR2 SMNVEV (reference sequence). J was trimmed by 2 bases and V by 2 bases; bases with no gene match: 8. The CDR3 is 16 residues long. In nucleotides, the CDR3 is TGTGCCAGCAGTTTAGCCTCGGGACTAGTTCCCTACGAGCAGTACTTC. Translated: CASSLASGLVPYEQYF.

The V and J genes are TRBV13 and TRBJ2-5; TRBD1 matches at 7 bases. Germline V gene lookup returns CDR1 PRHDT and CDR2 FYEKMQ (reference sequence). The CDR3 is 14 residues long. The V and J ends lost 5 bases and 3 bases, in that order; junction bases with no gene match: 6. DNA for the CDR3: TGTGCCAGCAGCACTCGACAGGGAGAAGAGACCCAGTACTTC. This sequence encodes CASSTRQGEETQYF.

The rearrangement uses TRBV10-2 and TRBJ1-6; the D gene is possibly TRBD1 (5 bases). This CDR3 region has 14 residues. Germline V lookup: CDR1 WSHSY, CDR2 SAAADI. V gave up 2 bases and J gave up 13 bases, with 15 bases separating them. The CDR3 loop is CASSEAGGEAPLHF. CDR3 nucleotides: TGCGCCAGCAGTGAGGCCGGGGGAGAGGCGCCCCTCCACTTT.

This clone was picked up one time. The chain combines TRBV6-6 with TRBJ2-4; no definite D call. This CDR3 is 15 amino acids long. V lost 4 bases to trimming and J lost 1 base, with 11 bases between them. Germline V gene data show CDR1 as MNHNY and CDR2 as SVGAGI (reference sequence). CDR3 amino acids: CASSSPDRAKNIQYF. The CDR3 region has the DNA TGTGCCAGCAGTTCCCCCGATAGGGCCAAAAACATTCAGTACTTC.

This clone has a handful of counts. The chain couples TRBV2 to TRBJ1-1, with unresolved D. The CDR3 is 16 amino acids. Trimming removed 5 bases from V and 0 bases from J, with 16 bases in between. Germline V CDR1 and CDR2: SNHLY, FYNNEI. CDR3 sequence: CASSTDQTRLNTEAFF. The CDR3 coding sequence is TGTGCCAGCAGTACCGACCAGACCCGCTTGAACACTGAAGCTTTCTTT.

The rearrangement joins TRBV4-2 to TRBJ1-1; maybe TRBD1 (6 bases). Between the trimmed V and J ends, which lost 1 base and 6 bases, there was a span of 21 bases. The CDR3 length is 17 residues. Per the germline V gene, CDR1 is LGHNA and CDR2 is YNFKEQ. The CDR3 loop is CASSQAQIQGPVAEAFF. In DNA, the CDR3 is TGTGCCAGCAGCCAAGCGCAGATTCAGGGGCCTGTAGCTGAAGCTTTCTTT.

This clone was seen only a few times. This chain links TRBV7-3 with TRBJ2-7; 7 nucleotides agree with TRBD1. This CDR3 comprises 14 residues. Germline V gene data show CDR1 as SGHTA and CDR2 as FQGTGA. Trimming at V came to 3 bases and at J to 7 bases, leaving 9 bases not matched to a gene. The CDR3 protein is CASSLGQYLREQYF. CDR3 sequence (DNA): TGTGCCAGCAGCTTGGGACAGTACCTTCGTGAGCAGTACTTC.

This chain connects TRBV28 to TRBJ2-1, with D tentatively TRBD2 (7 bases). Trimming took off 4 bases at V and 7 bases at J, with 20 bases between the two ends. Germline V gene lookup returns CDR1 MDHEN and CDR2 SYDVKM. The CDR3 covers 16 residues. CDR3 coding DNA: TGTGCCAGCAGTTCCTTCGGGGGGCCGGGAGATAATGAGCAGTTCTTC. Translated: CASSSFGGPGDNEQFF.

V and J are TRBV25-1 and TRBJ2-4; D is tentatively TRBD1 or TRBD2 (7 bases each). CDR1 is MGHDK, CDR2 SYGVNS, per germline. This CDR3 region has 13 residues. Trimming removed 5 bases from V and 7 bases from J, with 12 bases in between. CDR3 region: CASSLQGGNIQYF. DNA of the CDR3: TGTGCCAGCAGTCTTCAGGGGGGGAACATTCAGTACTTC.

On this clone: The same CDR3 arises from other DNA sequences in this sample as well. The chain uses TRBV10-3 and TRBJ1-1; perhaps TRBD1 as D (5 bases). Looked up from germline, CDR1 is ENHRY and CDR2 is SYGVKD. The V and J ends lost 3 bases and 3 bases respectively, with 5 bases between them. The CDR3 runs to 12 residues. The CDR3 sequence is CAISEGDTEAFF. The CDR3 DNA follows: TGTGCCATCAGTGAAGGGGACACTGAAGCTTTCTTT.

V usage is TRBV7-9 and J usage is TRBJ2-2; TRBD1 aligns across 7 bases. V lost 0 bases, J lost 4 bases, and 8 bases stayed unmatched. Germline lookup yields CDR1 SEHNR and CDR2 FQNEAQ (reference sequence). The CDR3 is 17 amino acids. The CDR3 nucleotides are TGTGCCAGCAGCTTAGCGCATACGGGACAGTTCACCGGGGAGCTGTTTTTT. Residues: CASSLAHTGQFTGELFF.

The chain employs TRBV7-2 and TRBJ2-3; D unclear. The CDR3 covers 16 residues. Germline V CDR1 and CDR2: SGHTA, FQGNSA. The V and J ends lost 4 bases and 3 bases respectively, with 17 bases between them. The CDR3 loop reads CASSSEAILLTDTQYF. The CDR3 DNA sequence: TGTGCCAGCAGCTCAGAGGCTATCCTCCTGACAGATACGCAGTATTTT.

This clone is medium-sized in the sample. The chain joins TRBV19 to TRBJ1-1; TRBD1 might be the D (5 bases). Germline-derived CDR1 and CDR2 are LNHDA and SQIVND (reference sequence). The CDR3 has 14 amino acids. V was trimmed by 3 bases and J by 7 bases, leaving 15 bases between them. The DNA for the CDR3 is TGTGCCAGTAGTATTGGCGGGGCAGCCCTTGAAGCTTTCTTT. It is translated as CASSIGGAALEAFF.

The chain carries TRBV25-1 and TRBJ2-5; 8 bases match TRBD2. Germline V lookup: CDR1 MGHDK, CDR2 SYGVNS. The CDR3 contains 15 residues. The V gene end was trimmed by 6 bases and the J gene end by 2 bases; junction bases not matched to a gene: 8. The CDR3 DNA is TGTGCCAGCAGGACGCTACTAGCGGAACAAGAGACCCAGTACTTC. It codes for CASRTLLAEQETQYF.

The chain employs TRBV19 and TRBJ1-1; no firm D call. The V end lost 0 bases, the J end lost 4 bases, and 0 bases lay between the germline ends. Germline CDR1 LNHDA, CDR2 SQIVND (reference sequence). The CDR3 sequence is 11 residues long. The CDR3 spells CASSIDTEAFF. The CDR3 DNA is TGTGCCAGTAGTATAGACACTGAAGCTTTCTTT.

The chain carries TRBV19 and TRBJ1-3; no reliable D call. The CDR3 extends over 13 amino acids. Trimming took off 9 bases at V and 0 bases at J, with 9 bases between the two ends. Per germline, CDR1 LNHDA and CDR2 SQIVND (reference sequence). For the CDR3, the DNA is TGTGCCAGCAAACAGATCTCTGGAAACACCATATATTTT. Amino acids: CASKQISGNTIYF.

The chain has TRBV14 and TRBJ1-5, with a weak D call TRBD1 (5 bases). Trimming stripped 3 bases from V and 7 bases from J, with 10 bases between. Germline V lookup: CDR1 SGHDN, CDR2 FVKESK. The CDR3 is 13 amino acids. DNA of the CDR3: TGTGCCAGCAGCCAGGGACGTGGGCAGCCCCAGCATTTT. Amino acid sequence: CASSQGRGQPQHF.

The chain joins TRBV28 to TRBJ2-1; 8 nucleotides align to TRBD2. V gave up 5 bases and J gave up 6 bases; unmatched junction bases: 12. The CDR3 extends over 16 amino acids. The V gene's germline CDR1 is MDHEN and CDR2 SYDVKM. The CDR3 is CASSGSGGGFVNEQFF. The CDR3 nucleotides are TGTGCCAGCAGTGGCAGCGGGGGCGGTTTTGTCAATGAGCAGTTCTTC. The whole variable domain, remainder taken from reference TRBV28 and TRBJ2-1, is DVKVTQSSRYLVKRTGEKVFLECVQDMDHENMFWYRQDPGLGLRLIYFSYDVKMKEKGDIPEGYSVSREKKERFSLILESASTNQTSMYLCASSGSGGGFVNEQFFGPGTRLTVL.

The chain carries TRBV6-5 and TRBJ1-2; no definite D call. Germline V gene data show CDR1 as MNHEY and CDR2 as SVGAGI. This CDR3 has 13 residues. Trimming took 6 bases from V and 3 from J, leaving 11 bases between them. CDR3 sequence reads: CASRPRTDYGYTF. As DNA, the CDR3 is TGTGCCAGCAGACCGCGGACGGACTATGGCTACACCTTC.

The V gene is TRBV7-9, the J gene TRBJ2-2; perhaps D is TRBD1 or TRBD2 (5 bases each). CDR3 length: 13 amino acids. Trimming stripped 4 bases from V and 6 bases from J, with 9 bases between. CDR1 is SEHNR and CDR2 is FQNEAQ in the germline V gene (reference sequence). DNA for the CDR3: TGTGCCAGCAGCTGGGACGGGGCCGGGGAGCTGTTTTTT. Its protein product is CASSWDGAGELFF.

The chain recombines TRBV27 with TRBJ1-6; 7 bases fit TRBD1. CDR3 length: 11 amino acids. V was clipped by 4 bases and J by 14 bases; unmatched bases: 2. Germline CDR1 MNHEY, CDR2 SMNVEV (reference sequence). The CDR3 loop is CASSSGTALHF. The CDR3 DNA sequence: TGTGCCAGCAGTTCCGGGACAGCCCTCCACTTT.

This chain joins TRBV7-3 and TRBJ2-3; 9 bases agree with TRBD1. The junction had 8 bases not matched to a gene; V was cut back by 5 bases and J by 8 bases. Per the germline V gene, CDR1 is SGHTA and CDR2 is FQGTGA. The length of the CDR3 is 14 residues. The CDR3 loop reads CASSLGQGQVTQYF. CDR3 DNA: TGTGCCAGCAGCCTAGGACAGGGGCAGGTTACGCAGTATTTT.

The DNA for the CDR3 is TGTGCCAGCAGCTTAGCGCTGGACAGGGGTAGCAATCAGCCCCAGCATTTT. Its protein product is CASSLALDRGSNQPQHF. The rearrangement uses TRBV7-2 and TRBJ1-5, with TRBD1 identical over 9 bases. The CDR3 covers 17 residues. Germline-derived CDR1 and CDR2 are SGHTA and FQGNSA. V lost 0 bases, J lost 0 bases, and 3 bases stayed unmatched.

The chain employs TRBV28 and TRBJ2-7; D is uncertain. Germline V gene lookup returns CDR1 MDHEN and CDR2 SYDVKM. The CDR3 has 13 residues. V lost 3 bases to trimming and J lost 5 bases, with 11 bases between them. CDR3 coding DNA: TGTGCCAGCAGTTTTCGAATAGGTGACGAGCAGTACTTC. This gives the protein CASSFRIGDEQYF.